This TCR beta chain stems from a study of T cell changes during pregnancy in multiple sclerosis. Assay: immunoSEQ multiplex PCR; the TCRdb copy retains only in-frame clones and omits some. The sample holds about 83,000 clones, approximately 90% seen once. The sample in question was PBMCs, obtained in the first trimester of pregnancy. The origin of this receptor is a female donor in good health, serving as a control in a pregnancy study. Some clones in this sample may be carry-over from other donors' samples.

CDR3 region: CASSYSGDPGEQYF. CDR3 coding DNA: TGTGCCAGCAGTTACTCGGGTGATCCGGGGGAGCAGTACTTC. The chain carries TRBV6-5 and TRBJ2-7; tentative D call: TRBD2 (5 bases). V lost 0 bases and J lost 7, with 13 bases in between. The CDR3 has 14 amino acids. Germline CDR1 and CDR2: MNHEY and SVGAGI.